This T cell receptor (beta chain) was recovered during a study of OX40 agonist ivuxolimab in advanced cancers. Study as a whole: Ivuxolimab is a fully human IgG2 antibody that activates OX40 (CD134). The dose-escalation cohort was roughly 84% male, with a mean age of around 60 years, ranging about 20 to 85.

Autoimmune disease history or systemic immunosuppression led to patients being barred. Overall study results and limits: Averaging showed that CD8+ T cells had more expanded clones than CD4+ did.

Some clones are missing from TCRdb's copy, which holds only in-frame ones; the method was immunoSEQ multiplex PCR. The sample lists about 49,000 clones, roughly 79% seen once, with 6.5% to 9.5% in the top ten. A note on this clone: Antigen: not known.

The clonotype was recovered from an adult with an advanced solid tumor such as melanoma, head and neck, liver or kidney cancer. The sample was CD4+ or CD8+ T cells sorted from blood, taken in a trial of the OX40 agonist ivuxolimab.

The CDR3: CASSSPGQGMNEQFF. The CDR3 nucleotides read TGTGCCAGCAGTTCTCCGGGACAGGGGATGAATGAGCAGTTCTTC. The gene calls are TRBV6-5 and TRBJ2-1, with 10 bases aligning to TRBD1. V lost 4 bases to trimming and J lost 7 bases; unmatched junction nucleotides: 7. CDR1 is MNHEY and CDR2 is SVGAGI in the germline V gene. The CDR3 has 15 amino acids.